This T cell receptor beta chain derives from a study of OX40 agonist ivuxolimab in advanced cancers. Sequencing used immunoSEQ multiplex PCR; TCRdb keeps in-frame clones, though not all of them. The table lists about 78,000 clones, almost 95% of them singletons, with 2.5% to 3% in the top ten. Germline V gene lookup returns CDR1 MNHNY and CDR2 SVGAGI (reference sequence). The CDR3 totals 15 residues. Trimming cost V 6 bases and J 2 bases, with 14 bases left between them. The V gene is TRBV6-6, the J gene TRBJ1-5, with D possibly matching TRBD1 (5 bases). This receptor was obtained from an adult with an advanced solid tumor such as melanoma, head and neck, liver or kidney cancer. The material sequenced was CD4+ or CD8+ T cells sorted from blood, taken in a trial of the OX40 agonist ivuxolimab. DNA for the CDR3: TGTGCCAGCAGCCTGGGCAGGGTTCGCAATCAGCCCCAGCATTTT. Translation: CASSLGRVRNQPQHF.